Each of the 21 T cell receptor beta chains below was sequenced from the same sample in a study of blood T cell repertoires in COVID-19. The data were produced by immunoSEQ multiplex PCR, yet TCRdb's version contains in-frame clones alone and is incomplete. The sample holds about 100,000 clones; 91% are singletons and the top ten take about 6.3%. Sequencing input: peripheral blood. These receptors originate from a human donor in a cohort sampled during active COVID-19.

This clone came up once. V usage is TRBV7-2 and J usage is TRBJ1-1; the D is unclear. CDR1 is SGHTA and CDR2 is FQGNSA in the germline V gene. The V end lost 5 bases, the J end lost 4 bases, and 20 bases lay between the germline ends. The CDR3 runs 16 residues. The CDR3 sequence: CASSPDEVRFGTEAFF. CDR3 sequence (DNA): TGTGCCAGCAGCCCCGATGAGGTTCGGTTCGGCACTGAAGCTTTCTTT.

The J gene is TRBJ1-3, the V gene TRBV7-2; TRBD1 is a possible D gene (6 bases). CDR1 SGHTA and CDR2 FQGNSA come from the germline V gene. The CDR3 contains 14 residues. Trimming pared 5 bases from V and 4 bases from J, leaving 12 bases between. DNA for the CDR3: TGTGCCAGCAGCCTCTACAGGGCAGGAAACACCATATATTTT. Protein product: CASSLYRAGNTIYF.

J is TRBJ2-3 and V is TRBV28; 13 bases align to TRBD2. Germline V gene lookup returns CDR1 MDHEN and CDR2 SYDVKM. After removal of 4 bases from V and 4 bases from J, the junction contained 11 bases not matched to a gene. This CDR3 region has 18 residues. The CDR3 here is CASSSSWTSGSFSDTQYF. CDR3 nucleotide sequence: TGTGCCAGCAGTTCCTCTTGGACTAGCGGGAGCTTCTCAGATACGCAGTATTTT.

The genes are TRBV6-4 and TRBJ2-3; TRBD2 is a possible D gene (6 bases). V was clipped by 3 bases and J by 2 bases, with 12 bases between them. CDR3 length: 15 amino acids. Germline CDR1 reads MRHNA; CDR2 reads SNTAGT. CDR3 residues: CASSESGEPTDTQYF. The CDR3, as DNA: TGTGCCAGCAGTGAATCGGGGGAGCCCACAGATACGCAGTATTTT.

The rearrangement uses TRBV28 and TRBJ2-1; 12 bases agree with TRBD2. Looked up from germline, CDR1 is MDHEN and CDR2 is SYDVKM. V lost 10 bases, J lost 0 bases, and 10 bases stayed unmatched. CDR3 length: 17 amino acids. The CDR3 protein is CATKGLAGRSSYNEQFF. The CDR3 DNA sequence: TGTGCCACCAAGGGACTAGCGGGCCGGAGCTCCTACAATGAGCAGTTCTTC.

The V call is TRBV5-1, the J call TRBJ2-7; 12 nucleotides line up with TRBD2. This CDR3 has 17 residues. The germline V gene has CDR1 SGHRS and CDR2 YFSETQ. V shed 5 bases, J shed 3 bases, and the junction held 12 bases outside the gene matches. In DNA, the CDR3 is TGCGCCAGCAGTCTAGCGGGAGGGCCGGATTCATTCTACGAGCAGTACTTC. Amino acids: CASSLAGGPDSFYEQYF.

The J gene is TRBJ2-2, the V gene TRBV30; 13 positions agree with TRBD2. The CDR3 is 18 residues long. CDR1 is GTSNPN, CDR2 SVGIG, per germline (reference sequence). Trimming cost V 2 bases and J 4 bases; bases outside gene matches: 10. CDR3 loop: CAWSNRLAGGGGTGELFF. In DNA, the CDR3 is TGTGCCTGGAGTAACAGACTAGCGGGAGGCGGTGGCACCGGGGAGCTGTTTTTT.

The chain recombines TRBV6-2 or TRBV6-3 with TRBJ2-3; TRBD2 matches 12 bases. Per germline, CDR1 MNHEY and CDR2 SVGEGT. V trimming: 6 bases; J trimming: 2 bases; junction bases outside the gene matches: 3. CDR3 size: 15 residues. In nucleotides, the CDR3 is TGTGCCAGCAGACCTAGCGGGGGGGCCACAGATACGCAGTATTTT. It specifies CASRPSGGATDTQYF.

CDR3 residues: CASSGRLGSYEQYF. The CDR3 DNA sequence: TGTGCCAGCAGCGGTAGACTCGGCTCCTACGAGCAGTACTTC. The V call is TRBV9, the J call TRBJ2-7, with D hard to call. Germline V gives CDR1 SGDLS, CDR2 YYNGEE. The CDR3 consists of 14 residues. V lost 3 bases, J lost 0 bases, and 10 bases lay in between.

V gene TRBV6-1 combines with J gene TRBJ1-5; 7 bases agree with TRBD1. Germline V CDR1 and CDR2: MNHNS, SASEGT. The CDR3 is made up of 14 amino acids. J gave up 1 base and V 3 bases, and 0 bases lay outside the gene matches. The CDR3 DNA reads as TGTGCCAGCAGTGAGGACAGGAGCAATCAGCCCCAGCATTTT. Encoded protein: CASSEDRSNQPQHF.

The DNA for the CDR3 is TGCGCCAGCAGCTTGGGTAGCGGGGGCGCCTACAATGAGCAGTTCTTC. Its protein product is CASSLGSGGAYNEQFF. The chain employs TRBV5-1 and TRBJ2-1, with TRBD2 identical over 9 bases. The ends lost 0 bases at V and 2 bases at J; junction bases unmatched: 3. CDR1 is SGHRS, CDR2 YFSETQ, per germline. This CDR3 region has 16 residues.

V and J are TRBV28 and TRBJ1-5, with D possibly matching TRBD1 (5 bases). V lost 7 bases and J lost 4, with 17 bases in between. Germline V gene data show CDR1 as MDHEN and CDR2 as SYDVKM. This CDR3 is built from 15 residues. CDR3 loop: CASNPPGLINQPQHF. DNA for the CDR3: TGTGCCAGCAATCCACCGGGACTCATTAATCAGCCCCAGCATTTT.

The chain has TRBV27 and TRBJ1-5, with 8 bases that match TRBD1. V lost 6 bases and J lost 5; bases outside the gene matches: 12. The CDR3 sequence is 16 residues long. Germline values: CDR1 MNHEY, CDR2 SMNVEV (reference sequence). CDR3 protein: CASRLPDREFYQPQHF. CDR3 sequence (DNA): TGTGCCAGCAGACTCCCGGACAGGGAATTTTATCAGCCCCAGCATTTT.

The rearrangement uses TRBV5-4 and TRBJ2-1, with 8 nucleotides matching TRBD2. The CDR3 runs 16 residues. Looked up from germline, CDR1 is SGHNT and CDR2 is YYREEE (reference sequence). V was pared by 6 bases and J by 2 bases, with 10 bases of the junction left unmatched. CDR3 nucleotide sequence: TGTGCCAGCAACCCAATTACTAGCGGTACCTACAATGAGCAGTTCTTC. Protein sequence: CASNPITSGTYNEQFF.

This clone was counted a single time. The chain couples TRBV5-6 to TRBJ2-7, with TRBD2 as a possible D gene (6 bases). This CDR3 region has 14 residues. Germline-derived CDR1 and CDR2 are SGHDT and YYEEEE. The V gene lost 2 bases and the J gene lost 7 bases, with 16 bases spanning the gap. The CDR3 region has the DNA TGTGCCAGCAGCTTTGGCCTAGCGCAGCGGGAGCAGTACTTC. It specifies CASSFGLAQREQYF.

The chain has TRBV28 and TRBJ2-3, with TRBD2 matching over 7 bases. CDR1 and CDR2 from the germline V gene are MDHEN and SYDVKM. The CDR3 consists of 13 residues. V shed 9 bases, J shed 6 bases, and the junction held 9 bases outside the gene matches. The CDR3 sequence: CASRLAGGDTQYF. The CDR3 region has the DNA TGTGCCAGTCGACTAGCCGGGGGGGATACGCAGTATTTT.

This chain connects TRBV3-1 (or the pseudogene TRBV3-2) to TRBJ2-5, with TRBD1 identical over 9 bases. Trimming at V came to 0 bases and at J to 6 bases, leaving 8 bases not matched to a gene. The V gene's germline CDR1 is LGHDT and CDR2 YNNKEL (reference sequence). There are 16 residues in the CDR3. The CDR3 loop is CASSQDPGQGKKTQYF. The CDR3 nucleotides read TGTGCCAGCAGCCAAGACCCTGGACAGGGGAAGAAGACCCAGTACTTC.

The chain employs TRBV13 and TRBJ1-2; perhaps TRBD1 as D (5 bases). The CDR3 has 17 residues. Trimming pared 4 bases from V and 4 bases from J, leaving 22 bases between. Germline CDR1 PRHDT, CDR2 FYEKMQ (reference sequence). CDR3 DNA sequence: TGTGCCAGCAGCTCCCGGTCCAGGGCCCACTCCCTCTATGGCTACACCTTC. Its translation is CASSSRSRAHSLYGYTF.

The chain uses TRBV28 and TRBJ2-1, with 8 bases identical to TRBD1. The length of the CDR3 is 15 residues. Per the germline V gene, CDR1 is MDHEN and CDR2 is SYDVKM. Trimming removed 5 bases from V and 8 bases from J; junction bases left unmatched: 11. The DNA for the CDR3 is TGTGCCAGCAGTGCCGACAGGGGAATAGCCTATGAGCAGTTCTTC. As protein: CASSADRGIAYEQFF.

V is TRBV13 and J is TRBJ2-7; D gene ambiguous. In germline, CDR1 is PRHDT, CDR2 FYEKMQ (reference sequence). The V and J ends lost 3 bases and 3 bases respectively, with 6 bases between them. The CDR3 spans 12 residues. CDR3 in DNA: TGTGCCAGCAGCTTCAGCGTCTACGAGCAGTACTTC. Its protein product is CASSFSVYEQYF.

This clone was seen only once. This chain joins TRBV14 and TRBJ2-1; the D is unclear. The CDR3 covers 14 residues. Germline V gene sequence: CDR1 SGHDN, CDR2 FVKESK. The V gene lost 2 bases and the J gene lost 6 bases, with 11 bases spanning the gap. CDR3 protein: CASSQRLVSNEQFF. The DNA of the CDR3 is TGTGCCAGCAGCCAAAGACTCGTTTCCAATGAGCAGTTCTTC.